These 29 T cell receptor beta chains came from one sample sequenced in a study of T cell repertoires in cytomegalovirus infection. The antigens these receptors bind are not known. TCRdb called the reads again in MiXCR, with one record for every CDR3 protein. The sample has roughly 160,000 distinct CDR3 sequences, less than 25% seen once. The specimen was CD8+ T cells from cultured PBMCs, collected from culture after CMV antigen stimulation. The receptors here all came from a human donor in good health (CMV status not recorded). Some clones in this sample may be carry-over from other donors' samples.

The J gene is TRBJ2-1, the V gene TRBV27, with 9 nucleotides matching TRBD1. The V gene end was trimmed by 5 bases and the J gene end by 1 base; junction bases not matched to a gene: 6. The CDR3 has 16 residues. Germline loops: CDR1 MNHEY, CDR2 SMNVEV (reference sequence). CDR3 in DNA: TGTGCCAGCAGTGCCAACAGGGGGCTGTCCTACAATGAGCAGTTCTTC. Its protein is CASSANRGLSYNEQFF.

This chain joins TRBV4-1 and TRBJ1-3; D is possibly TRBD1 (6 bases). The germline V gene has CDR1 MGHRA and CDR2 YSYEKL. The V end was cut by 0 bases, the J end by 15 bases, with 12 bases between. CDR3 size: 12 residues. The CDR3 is CASSQDGGTKYF. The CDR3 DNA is TGCGCCAGCAGCCAAGATGGGGGGACAAAATATTTT.

CDR3 loop: CASSLTATALHF. The CDR3 bases are TGTGCCAGCAGCTTAACGGCTACAGCCCTCCACTTT. The rearrangement joins TRBV7-2 to TRBJ1-6; no clear D. Germline loops: CDR1 SGHTA, CDR2 FQGNSA. The CDR3 extends over 12 amino acids. Trimming left V 2 bases short and J 14 bases short, with 10 bases between.

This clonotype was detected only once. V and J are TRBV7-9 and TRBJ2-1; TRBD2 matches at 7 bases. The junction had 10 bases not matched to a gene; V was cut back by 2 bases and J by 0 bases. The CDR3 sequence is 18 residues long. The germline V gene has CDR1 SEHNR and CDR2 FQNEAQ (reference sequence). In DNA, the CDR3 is TGTGCCAGCAGCTTAAAGGTTGGCGGGGGTAGCTCCTACAATGAGCAGTTCTTC. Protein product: CASSLKVGGGSSYNEQFF.

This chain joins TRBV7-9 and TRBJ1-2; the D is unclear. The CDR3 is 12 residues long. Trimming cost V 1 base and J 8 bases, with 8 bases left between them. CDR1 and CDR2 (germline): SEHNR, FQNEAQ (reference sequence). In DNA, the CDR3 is TGTGCCAGCAGCTTAGATGAGTCGGGCTACACCTTC. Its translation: CASSLDESGYTF. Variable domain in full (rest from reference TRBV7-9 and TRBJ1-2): DTGVSQNPRHKITKRGQNVTFRCDPISEHNRLYWYRQTLGQGPEFLTYFQNEAQLEKSRLLSDRFSAERPKGSFSTLEIQRTEQGDSAMYLCASSLDESGYTFGSGTRLTVV.

The CDR3 sequence: CASSLGGGASYQETQYF. In DNA, the CDR3 is TGTGCCAGCAGCTTGGGCGGGGGCGCTTCGTACCAAGAGACCCAGTACTTC. The chain employs TRBV5-5 and TRBJ2-5, with D possibly TRBD2 on 7 matching bases. V shed 0 bases and J shed 0 bases, with 15 bases lying between them. This CDR3 region has 17 residues. Germline V gives CDR1 SGHKS, CDR2 YYEKEE (reference sequence).

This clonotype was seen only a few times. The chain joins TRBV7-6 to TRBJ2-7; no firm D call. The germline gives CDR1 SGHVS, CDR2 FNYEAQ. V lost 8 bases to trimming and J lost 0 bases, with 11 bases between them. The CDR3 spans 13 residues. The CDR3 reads CASGLRSSYEQYF. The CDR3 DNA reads TGTGCCAGCGGGCTTCGGAGCTCCTACGAGCAGTACTTC.

The CDR3 DNA follows: TGTGCCAGCAGTTTAAGACAGTTCAGAACCTACGAGCAGTACTTC. Translated, it gives CASSLRQFRTYEQYF. The chain joins TRBV12-3 or TRBV12-4 to TRBJ2-7, with D possibly TRBD1 on 5 matching bases. This CDR3 has 15 residues. V dropped 2 bases and J dropped 2 bases, with 13 bases sitting between them.

CDR3 sequence reads: CASSRGANTGELFF. DNA for the CDR3: TGTGCCAGCAGTAGGGGTGCGAACACCGGGGAGCTGTTTTTT. The chain uses TRBV6-1 and TRBJ2-2; perhaps TRBD1 as D (5 bases). From germline, CDR1 is MNHNS and CDR2 SASEGT. The germline V and J ends were trimmed by 5 bases and 0 bases, with 7 bases remaining between them. The CDR3 runs 14 residues.

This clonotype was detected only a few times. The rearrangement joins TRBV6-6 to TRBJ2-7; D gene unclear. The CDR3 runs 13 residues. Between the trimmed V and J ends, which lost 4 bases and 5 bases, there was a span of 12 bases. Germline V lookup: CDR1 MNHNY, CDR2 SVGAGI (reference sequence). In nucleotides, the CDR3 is TGTGCCAGCAGTTCTAAGGGTAGGGACGAGCAGTACTTC. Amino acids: CASSSKGRDEQYF.

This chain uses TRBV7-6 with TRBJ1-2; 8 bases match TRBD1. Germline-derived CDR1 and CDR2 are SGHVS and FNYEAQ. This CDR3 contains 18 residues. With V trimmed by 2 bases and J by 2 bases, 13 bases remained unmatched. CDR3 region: CASSLRDLRGPGNYGYTF. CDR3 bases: TGTGCCAGCAGCTTAAGGGATCTCAGGGGGCCTGGGAACTATGGCTACACCTTC.

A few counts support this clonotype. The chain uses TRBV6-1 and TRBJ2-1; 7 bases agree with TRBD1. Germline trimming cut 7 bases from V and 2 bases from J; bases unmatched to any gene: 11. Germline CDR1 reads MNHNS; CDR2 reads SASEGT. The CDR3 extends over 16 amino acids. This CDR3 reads CASTNRDTGAYNEQFF. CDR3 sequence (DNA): TGTGCCAGCACCAATAGGGATACAGGGGCCTACAATGAGCAGTTCTTC.

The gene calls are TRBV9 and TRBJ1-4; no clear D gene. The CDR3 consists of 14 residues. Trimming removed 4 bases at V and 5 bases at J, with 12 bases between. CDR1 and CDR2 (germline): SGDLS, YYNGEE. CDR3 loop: CASSPSGPNEKLFF. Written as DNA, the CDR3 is TGTGCCAGCAGCCCAAGCGGGCCGAATGAAAAACTGTTTTTT. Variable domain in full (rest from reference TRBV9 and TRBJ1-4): DSGVTQTPKHLITATGQRVTLRCSPRSGDLSVYWYQQSLDQGLQFLIQYYNGEERAKGNILERFSAQQFPDLHSELNLSSLELGDSALYFCASSPSGPNEKLFFGSGTQLSVL.

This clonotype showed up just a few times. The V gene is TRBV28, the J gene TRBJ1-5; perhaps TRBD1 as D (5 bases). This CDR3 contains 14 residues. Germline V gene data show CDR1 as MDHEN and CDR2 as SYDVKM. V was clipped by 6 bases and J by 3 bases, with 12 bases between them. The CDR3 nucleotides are TGTGCCAGCAGACCTGACAGCTTCAATCAGCCCCAGCATTTT. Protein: CASRPDSFNQPQHF.

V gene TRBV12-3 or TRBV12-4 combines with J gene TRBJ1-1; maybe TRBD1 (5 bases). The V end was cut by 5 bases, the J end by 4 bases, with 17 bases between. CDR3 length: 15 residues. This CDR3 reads CASSPYAGLVTEAFF. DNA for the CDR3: TGTGCCAGCAGTCCTTATGCAGGGCTGGTCACTGAAGCTTTCTTT.

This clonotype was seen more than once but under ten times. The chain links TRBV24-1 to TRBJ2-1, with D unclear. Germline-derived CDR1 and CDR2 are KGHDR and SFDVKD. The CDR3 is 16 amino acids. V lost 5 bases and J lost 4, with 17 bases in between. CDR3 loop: CATSAPTGPEYNEQFF. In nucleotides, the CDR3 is TGTGCCACCAGTGCCCCGACGGGCCCCGAATACAATGAGCAGTTCTTC.

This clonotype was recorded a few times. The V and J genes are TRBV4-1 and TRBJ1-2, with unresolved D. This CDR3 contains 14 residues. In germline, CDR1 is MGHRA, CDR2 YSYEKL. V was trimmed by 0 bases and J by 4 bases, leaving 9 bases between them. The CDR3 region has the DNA TGCGCCAGCAGCCAAGATCCCAGAGCCTATGGCTACACCTTC. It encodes CASSQDPRAYGYTF.

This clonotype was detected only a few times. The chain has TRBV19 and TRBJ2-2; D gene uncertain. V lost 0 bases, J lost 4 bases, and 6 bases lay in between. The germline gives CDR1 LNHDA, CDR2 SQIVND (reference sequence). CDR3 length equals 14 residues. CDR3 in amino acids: CASSIDKSTGELFF. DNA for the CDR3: TGTGCCAGTAGTATAGATAAGAGCACCGGGGAGCTGTTTTTT. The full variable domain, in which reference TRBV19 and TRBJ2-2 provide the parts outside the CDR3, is DGGITQSPKYLFRKEGQNVTLSCEQNLNHDAMYWYRQDPGQGLRLIYYSQIVNDFQKGDIAEGYSVSREKKESFPLTVTSAQKNPTAFYLCASSIDKSTGELFFGEGSRLTVL.

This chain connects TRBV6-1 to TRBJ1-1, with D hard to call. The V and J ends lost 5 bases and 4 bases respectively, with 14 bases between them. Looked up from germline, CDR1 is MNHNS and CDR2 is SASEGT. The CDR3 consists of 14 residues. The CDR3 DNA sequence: TGTGCCAGCAGTTACCAAGTTCAGAGCACTGAAGCTTTCTTT. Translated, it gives CASSYQVQSTEAFF.

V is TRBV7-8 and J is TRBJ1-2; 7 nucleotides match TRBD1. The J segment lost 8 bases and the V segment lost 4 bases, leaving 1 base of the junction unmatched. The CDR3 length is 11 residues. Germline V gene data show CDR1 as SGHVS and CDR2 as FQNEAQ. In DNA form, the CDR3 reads TGTGCCAGCAGCTCAGGGGGAGGCTACACCTTC. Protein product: CASSSGGGYTF.

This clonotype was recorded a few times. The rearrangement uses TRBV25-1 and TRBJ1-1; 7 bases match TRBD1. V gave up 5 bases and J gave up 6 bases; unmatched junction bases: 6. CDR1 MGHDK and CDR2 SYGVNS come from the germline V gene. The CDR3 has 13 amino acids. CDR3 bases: TGTGCCAGCAGTAGAGGGGGCGAGGCTGAAGCTTTCTTT. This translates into CASSRGGEAEAFF. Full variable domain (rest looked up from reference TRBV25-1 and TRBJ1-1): EADIYQTPRYLVIGTGKKITLECSQTMGHDKMYWYQQDPGMELHLIHYSYGVNSTEKGDLSSESTVSRIRTEHFPLTLESARPSHTSQYLCASSRGGEAEAFFGQGTRLTVV.

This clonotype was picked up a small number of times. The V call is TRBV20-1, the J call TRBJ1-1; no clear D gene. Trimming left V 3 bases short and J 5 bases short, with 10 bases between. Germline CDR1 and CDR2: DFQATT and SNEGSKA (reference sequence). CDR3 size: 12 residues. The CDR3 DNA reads TGCAGTGCTAGGGCCCTTGGGACTGAAGCTTTCTTT. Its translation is CSARALGTEAFF.

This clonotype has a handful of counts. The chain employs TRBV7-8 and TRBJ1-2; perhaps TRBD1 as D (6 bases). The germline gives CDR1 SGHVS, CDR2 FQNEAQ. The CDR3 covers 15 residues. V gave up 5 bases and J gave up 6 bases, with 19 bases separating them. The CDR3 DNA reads TGTGCCAGCAGCATCACAACAGGGTCAGAGGATGGCTACACCTTC. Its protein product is CASSITTGSEDGYTF.

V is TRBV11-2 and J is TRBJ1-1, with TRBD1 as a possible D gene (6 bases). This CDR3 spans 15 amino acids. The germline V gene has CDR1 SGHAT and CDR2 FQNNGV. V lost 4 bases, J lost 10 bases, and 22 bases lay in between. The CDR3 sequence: CASSSKGEIGQRAFF. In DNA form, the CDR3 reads TGTGCCAGCAGCTCTAAGGGGGAAATTGGACAGCGAGCTTTCTTT.

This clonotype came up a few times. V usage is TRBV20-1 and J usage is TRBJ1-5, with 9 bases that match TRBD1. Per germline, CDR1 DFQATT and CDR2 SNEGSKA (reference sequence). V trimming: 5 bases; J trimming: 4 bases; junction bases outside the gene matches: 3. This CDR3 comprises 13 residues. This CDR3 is CSAPGQGNQPQHF. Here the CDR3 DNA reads TGCAGTGCTCCGGGACAGGGAAATCAGCCCCAGCATTTT.

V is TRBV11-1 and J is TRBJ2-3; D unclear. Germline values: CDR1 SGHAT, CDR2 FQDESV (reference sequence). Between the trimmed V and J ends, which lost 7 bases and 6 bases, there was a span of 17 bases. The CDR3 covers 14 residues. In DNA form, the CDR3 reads TGTGCCAGCACCCCCCTTAGTCCTTCCGATACGCAGTATTTT. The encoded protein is CASTPLSPSDTQYF.

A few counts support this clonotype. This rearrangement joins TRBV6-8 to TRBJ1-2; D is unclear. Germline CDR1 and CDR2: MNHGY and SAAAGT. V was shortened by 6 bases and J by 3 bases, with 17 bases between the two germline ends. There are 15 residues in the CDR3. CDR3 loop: CASRPRVPSDYGYTF. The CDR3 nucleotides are TGTGCCAGCAGGCCTAGGGTCCCCTCGGACTATGGCTACACCTTC.

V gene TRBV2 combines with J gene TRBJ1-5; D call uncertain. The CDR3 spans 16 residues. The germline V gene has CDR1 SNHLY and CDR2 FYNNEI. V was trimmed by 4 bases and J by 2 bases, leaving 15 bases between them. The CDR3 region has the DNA TGTGCCAGCAGTGTTGTTCCGGGCCAGGGCAATCAGCCCCAGCATTTT. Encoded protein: CASSVVPGQGNQPQHF.

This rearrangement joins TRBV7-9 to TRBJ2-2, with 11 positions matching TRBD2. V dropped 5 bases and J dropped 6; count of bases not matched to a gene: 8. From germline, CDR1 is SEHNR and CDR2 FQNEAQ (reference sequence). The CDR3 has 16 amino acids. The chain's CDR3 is CASSPRLAGTPGELFF. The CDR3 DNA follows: TGTGCCAGCAGCCCCAGACTAGCGGGGACTCCCGGGGAGCTGTTTTTT.